These 13 T cell receptor beta chains originate from one sample sequenced in a study of shared clonotypes between healthy human individuals (dated by TCRdb to the early 2020s). Library generation was performed with the immunoSEQ multiplex PCR assay. Sourced from immuneACCESS, this table was stored by TCRdb with only in-frame sequences that have V and J called. A share of the clones is absent; for the studies checked, an unresolved V gene accounts for under half, and the remainder has no known explanation. The sample yields 2 million to 3 million clones; 90% to 95% were counted once. Clones ranked in the top ten supply roughly 0.15% of the sample. Sequencing input: naive CD4+ T cells sorted from blood. The cell subset or site tag for this specimen amounts to: CD45RA+ positively selected. The receptors derive from a man aged 18-30 years in good health.

V gene TRBV19 combines with J gene TRBJ1-5; maybe TRBD1 (6 bases). Germline values: CDR1 LNHDA, CDR2 SQIVND (reference sequence). The CDR3 is 17 amino acids. V lost 4 bases and J lost 4, with 20 bases in between. DNA for the CDR3: TGTGCCAGTAGTACAGGAGACAGGACAACGAAGAATCAGCCCCAGCATTTT. This gives the protein CASSTGDRTTKNQPQHF.

DNA of the CDR3: TGTGCCAGTAGTTTGGGCGGGAGGGGACAATCCCTCTTTGGCAAAAACATTCAGTACTTC. Residues: CASSLGGRGQSLFGKNIQYF. J is TRBJ2-4 and V is TRBV19; the match to TRBD2 covers 9 bases. From germline, CDR1 is LNHDA and CDR2 SQIVND (reference sequence). J lost 3 bases, V lost 5 bases, and 20 bases had no gene match. The CDR3 is 20 residues long.

This chain connects TRBV10-2 to TRBJ2-7; TRBD1 is a possible D gene (6 bases). The V gene's germline CDR1 is WSHSY and CDR2 SAAADI. This CDR3 region has 14 residues. V dropped 7 bases and J dropped 0 bases, with 13 bases sitting between them. This chain's CDR3 is CASKPGHSSYEQYF. The DNA for the CDR3 is TGCGCCAGCAAACCGGGACACAGCTCCTACGAGCAGTACTTC.

The J gene is TRBJ2-3, the V gene TRBV2; D gene ambiguous. This CDR3 is built from 13 residues. The V end lost 8 bases, the J end lost 5 bases, and 14 bases lay between the germline ends. CDR1 SNHLY and CDR2 FYNNEI come from the germline V gene. This CDR3 reads CASAPGGVDTQYF. The CDR3 DNA reads as TGTGCCAGCGCCCCGGGTGGCGTAGATACGCAGTATTTT.

This clone has just one count. The chain employs TRBV5-1 and TRBJ1-1, with a tentative D call TRBD1 (6 bases). Between the trimmed V and J ends, which lost 4 bases and 3 bases, there was a span of 16 bases. The germline CDR1 and CDR2 sequences are SGHRS and YFSETQ. The CDR3 is 15 amino acids. The DNA for the CDR3 is TGCGCCAGCAGCCTGATGGGGGCCAAGGACACTGAAGCTTTCTTT. Its protein product is CASSLMGAKDTEAFF.

The chain joins TRBV10-3 to TRBJ1-2, with 8 bases that match TRBD1. Germline CDR1 and CDR2: ENHRY and SYGVKD. The V segment lost 4 bases and the J segment 6 bases; nucleotides outside the gene matches: 19. The CDR3 runs 18 residues. DNA for the CDR3: TGTGCCATCAGTGGAACCGGGACAGGCTTAAGTGATGTCGATGGCTACACCTTC. This encodes CAISGTGTGLSDVDGYTF.

The chain joins TRBV18 to TRBJ2-7; D unresolved. This CDR3 is built from 12 residues. Per the germline V gene, CDR1 is KGHSH and CDR2 is LQKENI. V dropped 5 bases and J dropped 2 bases, with 7 bases sitting between them. CDR3 loop: CASSTFTYEQYF. CDR3 bases: TGTGCCAGCTCAACCTTCACCTACGAGCAGTACTTC.

V gene TRBV6-8 combines with J gene TRBJ2-7; D gene unclear. CDR3 length equals 11 residues. The germline V gene encodes CDR1 MNHGY and CDR2 SAAAGT. Written as DNA, the CDR3 is TGTGAAGGAAGGGCCTCCTACGAGCAGTACTTC. Its translation: CEGRASYEQYF.

The rearrangement uses TRBV6-1 and TRBJ2-7; D is possibly TRBD2 (5 bases). V was trimmed by 5 bases and J by 3 bases, leaving 11 bases between them. The CDR3 is 13 amino acids. Germline CDR1 is MNHNS and CDR2 is SASEGT. The DNA of the CDR3 is TGTGCCAGCAGTCCGAGGGATTACTACGAGCAGTACTTC. Amino acid sequence: CASSPRDYYEQYF.

The chain links TRBV20-1 to TRBJ2-7; D remains unclear. Trimming cost V 3 bases and J 6 bases, with 9 bases left between them. The CDR3 covers 11 residues. Germline V gene data show CDR1 as DFQATT and CDR2 as SNEGSKA (reference sequence). The CDR3 spells CSASSESEQYF. The CDR3 DNA is TGCAGTGCTAGTTCAGAGAGCGAGCAGTACTTC.

The chain uses TRBV28 and TRBJ2-5; 12 bases are shared with TRBD2. Germline-derived CDR1 and CDR2 are MDHEN and SYDVKM. Trimming removed 6 bases from V and 3 bases from J; junction bases left unmatched: 5. This CDR3 comprises 15 residues. The CDR3 nucleotides read TGTGCCAGCAGCCTAGCGGGGGGGCCCAAAGAGACCCAGTACTTC. It specifies CASSLAGGPKETQYF.

V usage is TRBV5-4 and J usage is TRBJ2-7, with D unresolved. Germline lookup yields CDR1 SGHNT and CDR2 YYREEE (reference sequence). The CDR3 totals 13 residues. Trimming removed 5 bases from V and 1 base from J, with 10 bases in between. The CDR3 is CASSRTDSYEQYF. CDR3 DNA: TGTGCCAGCAGTCGGACGGATTCCTACGAGCAGTACTTC.

The rearrangement links TRBV11-3 to TRBJ2-1; the D is unclear. This CDR3 spans 16 amino acids. With 0 bases removed from V and 2 bases from J, the gap between germline ends came to 11 bases. Looked up from germline, CDR1 is SGHNT and CDR2 is YENEEA. This CDR3 is CASSLDRGSTYNEQFF. CDR3 sequence (DNA): TGTGCCAGCAGCTTAGATCGAGGAAGCACCTACAATGAGCAGTTCTTC.